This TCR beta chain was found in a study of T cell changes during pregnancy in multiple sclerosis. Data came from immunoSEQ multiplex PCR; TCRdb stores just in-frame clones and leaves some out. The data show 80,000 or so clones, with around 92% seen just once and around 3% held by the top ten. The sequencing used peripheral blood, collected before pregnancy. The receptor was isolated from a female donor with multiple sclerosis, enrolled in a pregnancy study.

The DNA of the CDR3 is TGTGCCAGCAGAGGGATAGCGGGAAACTACGAGCAGTACTTC. Amino acids: CASRGIAGNYEQYF. This rearrangement joins TRBV6-5 to TRBJ2-7, with 8 bases matching TRBD2. This CDR3 comprises 14 residues. Germline trimming cut 6 bases from V and 3 bases from J; bases unmatched to any gene: 7. From germline, CDR1 is MNHEY and CDR2 SVGAGI.